Below are 2 T cell receptor beta chains sequenced from a single sample in a study of blood T cells in healthy people across ages. Then a second PCR, running roughly 6 to 12 cycles, was carried out with a sample-barcoded 5' primer and a J-beta primer mix. A single record per CDR3 protein comes from TCRdb applying MiXCR to the 5' RACE reads. The table has about 810,000 distinct CDR3 sequences, about 37% seen once. The sample taken for sequencing was blood. Receptor source: a man aged 18 to 35 in good health.

CDR3: CASSFGLGRGSDTQYF. CDR3 DNA sequence: TGTGCCAGCAGTTTCGGACTAGGTCGGGGCTCAGATACGCAGTATTTT. The chain employs TRBV27 and TRBJ2-3; 7 bases agree with TRBD2. Germline-derived CDR1 and CDR2 are MNHEY and SMNVEV (reference sequence). CDR3 length: 16 residues. J was trimmed by 4 bases and V by 3 bases; bases with no gene match: 10.

As to this clonotype: The junction and the germline gene differ at one end; a read error may be behind it. The chain uses TRBV2 and TRBJ2-3, with a possible D match to TRBD1 (6 bases). The length of the CDR3 is 14 residues. From germline, CDR1 is SNHLY and CDR2 FYNNEI. The CDR3 spells CASSVGTPTDTRYF. CDR3 coding DNA: TGTGCCAGCAGTGTCGGGACACCCACAGATACGCGGTATTTT.